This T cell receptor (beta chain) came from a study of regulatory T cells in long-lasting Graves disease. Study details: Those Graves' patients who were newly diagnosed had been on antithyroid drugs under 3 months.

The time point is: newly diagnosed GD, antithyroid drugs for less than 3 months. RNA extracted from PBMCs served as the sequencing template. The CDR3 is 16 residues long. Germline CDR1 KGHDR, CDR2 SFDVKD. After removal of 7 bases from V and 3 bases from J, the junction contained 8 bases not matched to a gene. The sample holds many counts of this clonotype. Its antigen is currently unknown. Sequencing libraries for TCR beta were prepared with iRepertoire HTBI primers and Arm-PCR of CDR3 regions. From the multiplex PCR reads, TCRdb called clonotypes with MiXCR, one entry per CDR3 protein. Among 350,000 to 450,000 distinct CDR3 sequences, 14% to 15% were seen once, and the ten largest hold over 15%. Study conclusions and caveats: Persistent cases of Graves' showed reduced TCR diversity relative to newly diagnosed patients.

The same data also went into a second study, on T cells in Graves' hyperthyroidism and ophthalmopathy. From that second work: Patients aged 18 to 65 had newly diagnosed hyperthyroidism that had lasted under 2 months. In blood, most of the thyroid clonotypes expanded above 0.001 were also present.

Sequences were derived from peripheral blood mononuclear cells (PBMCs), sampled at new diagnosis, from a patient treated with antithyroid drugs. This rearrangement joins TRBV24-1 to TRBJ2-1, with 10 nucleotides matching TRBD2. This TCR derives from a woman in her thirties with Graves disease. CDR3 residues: CATSSSSGSYYNEQFF. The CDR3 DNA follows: TGTGCCACCAGCAGCTCTAGCGGGAGTTACTACAATGAGCAGTTCTTC.